A selection of T cell receptor beta chains follows, all from one sample in a study of PD-L1 blockade in urothelial cancer. The repertoire was sequenced with immunoSEQ multiplex PCR; TCRdb's copy has only in-frame clones and lacks some. The sample lists around 38,000 clones; roughly 90% were seen once. Material: PBMCs, obtained around atezolizumab (anti-PD-L1) treatment. Receptor source: a man aged 60 to 75 with urothelial cancer. Both conserved end residues are part of each CDR3. A D gene is named only where the DNA matches it firmly. Size tells how often a clone was seen (once, few, many) or the class of an expanded clone, and some rows leave it out.

DNA	CDR3	J	length	D	V	size
TGTGCCAGCTCCAAGTCCGGGACTAGCTACGAGCAGTACTTC	CASSKSGTSYEQYF	TRBJ2-7	14	TRBD2	TRBV2	.
TGTGCCAGCAGCTCACACCTCGACAGGGGAAATGGCTACACCTTC	CASSSHLDRGNGYTF	TRBJ1-2	15	TRBD1	TRBV7-6	once
TGTGCCACCAGCAGGGACAGGGGGAGTTATGCTGGAAACACCATATATTTT	CATSRDRGSYAGNTIYF	TRBJ1-3	17	TRBD1	TRBV15	.
TGTGCCAGCAGCCCAGGGCACAATCAGCCCCAGCATTTT	CASSPGHNQPQHF	TRBJ1-5	13	.	TRBV6-5	.
TGCGCCAGCAGCTTGGGAGGGGGGGGCGGCACAGATACGCAGTATTTT	CASSLGGGGGTDTQYF	TRBJ2-3	16	.	TRBV5-1	.
TGTGCCATCAGTGAGACTCGCGACAGAATGAACACTGAAGCTTTCTTT	CAISETRDRMNTEAFF	TRBJ1-1	16	.	TRBV10-3	once
TGTGCCAGCAGTTACCGGGACAGGGGAACCTACGAGCAGTACTTC	CASSYRDRGTYEQYF	TRBJ2-7	15	TRBD1	TRBV6-5	.
TGTGCCATAGGGACAGGGAACTATGGCTACACCTTC	CAIGTGNYGYTF	TRBJ1-2	12	TRBD1	TRBV10-3	.
TGCGCCAGCAGCTTGGGACTAGCGGGAGGGCCTAGCAGCACAGATACGCAGTATTTT	CASSLGLAGGPSSTDTQYF	TRBJ2-3	19	TRBD2	TRBV5-1	.
TGCGCCAGCAGCCTACCCCGGGGCGGGGGCTCCTACAATGAGCAGTTCTTC	CASSLPRGGGSYNEQFF	TRBJ2-1	17	TRBD2	TRBV5-1	.
TGTGCCAGCAGCTTCGGGACACAAGAGACCCAGTACTTC	CASSFGTQETQYF	TRBJ2-5	13	.	TRBV7-9	.
TGTGCCAGCAGCGTCGGAACAGGGTTAAAGTTCGGGGAGCTGTTTTTT	CASSVGTGLKFGELFF	TRBJ2-2	16	.	TRBV9	.
TGTGCCAGCAGTGTGGGGGACAGGGGGAGGACTAATGAAAAACTGTTTTTT	CASSVGDRGRTNEKLFF	TRBJ1-4	17	TRBD1	TRBV6-1	.
TGTGCCAGCAGTGGGGGACAGGGGAGCAATCAGCCCCAGCATTTT	CASSGGQGSNQPQHF	TRBJ1-5	15	TRBD1	TRBV6-5	.
TGTGCCAGCAGTTACTCGAATTCAGGGTATGGCTACACCTTC	CASSYSNSGYGYTF	TRBJ1-2	14	.	TRBV6-5	.
TGTGCTAGTGGTTTTTCCTGGGGAGGGCATAGTGAGCAGTTCTTC	CASGFSWGGHSEQFF	TRBJ2-1	15	TRBD2	TRBV12-5	.
TGTGCCAGCAGCGGATTAGCGGGGGGATACGAGCAGTACTTC	CASSGLAGGYEQYF	TRBJ2-7	14	TRBD2	TRBV7-8	.
TGTGCCAGCAGCTCAGGGGGGACATATGAGCAGTTCTTC	CASSSGGTYEQFF	TRBJ2-1	13	.	TRBV7-2	few
TGCGCCAGCAGCCCTAGCGGGAAGCCCTACGAGCAGTACTTC	CASSPSGKPYEQYF	TRBJ2-7	14	TRBD2	TRBV5-1	.
TGTGCCAGCTCACCGCTTGACAGATTCACCTACAATGAGCAGTTCTTC	CASSPLDRFTYNEQFF	TRBJ2-1	16	.	TRBV18	.
TGTGCCAGCTCACCACCGGGACAGGCGAACACCGGGGAGCTGTTTTTT	CASSPPGQANTGELFF	TRBJ2-2	16	TRBD1	TRBV18	.
TGTGCCAGCAGCGGATTAGTCCGAACTTCCTACAATGAGCAGTTCTTC	CASSGLVRTSYNEQFF	TRBJ2-1	16	.	TRBV9	.
TGTGCCAGCAGTGAAATGGGGACTGCCCAAGCTGGGACGCAGTATTTT	CASSEMGTAQAGTQYF	TRBJ2-3	16	.	TRBV2	.
TGTGCCAGTACCCCCGGTCGGCAGGTCCGTTCACCCCTCCACTTT	CASTPGRQVRSPLHF	TRBJ1-6	15	.	TRBV19	.
TGTGCCAGCAGCTTATCAGTCCCAGGAGGCACCTACGAGCAGTACTTC	CASSLSVPGGTYEQYF	TRBJ2-7	16	.	TRBV5-5	.
TGTGCCAGCTCACGAGAACAGGGGGCTCGGAACACTGAAGCTTTCTTT	CASSREQGARNTEAFF	TRBJ1-1	16	TRBD1	TRBV18	.
TGTGCCAGCAGCTTAGCGGGCGGCAGGGAATTCCCCCTCCACTTT	CASSLAGGREFPLHF	TRBJ1-6	15	.	TRBV7-8	.
TGTGCCAGTAGGTCACTAGCGGGAGCATCCAAGCAGTTCTTC	CASRSLAGASKQFF	TRBJ2-1	14	TRBD2	TRBV19	.
TGTGCCAGCAGTGAAGCCGCGACAGGGGCGCGGCAGCCCCAGCATTTT	CASSEAATGARQPQHF	TRBJ1-5	16	TRBD1	TRBV6-1	.
TGTGCCATATCTTTCCCTCTGGGGGAGCTGTTTTTT	CAISFPLGELFF	TRBJ2-2	12	.	TRBV6-6	.
TGTGCCAGCAGTCGGGAACAGGGACGGGTTAGCAATCAGCCCCAGCATTTT	CASSREQGRVSNQPQHF	TRBJ1-5	17	.	TRBV2	.
TGCGCCAGCAGCAGCTCAGGGGGCACCGGGGAGCTGTTTTTT	CASSSSGGTGELFF	TRBJ2-2	14	TRBD1	TRBV5-1	.
TGTGCCTGGAGTCCTCCCCTCCACTTT	CAWSPPLHF	TRBJ1-6	9	.	TRBV30	.
TGTGCCTGGAGTGTACGGGGGGCTCAGCCCCAGCATTTT	CAWSVRGAQPQHF	TRBJ1-5	13	.	TRBV30	.
TGCGCCAGCAGCTTGGTTGGCAGGTCCCACGAGCAGTACTTC	CASSLVGRSHEQYF	TRBJ2-7	14	.	TRBV5-1	.
TGTGCCGGAAGCCAGGGGGCTGACTACGAGCAGTACTTC	CAGSQGADYEQYF	TRBJ2-7	13	.	TRBV7-5	.
TGTGCCTCAGTACATGAAGACAGGAATGAAGCTTTCTTT	CASVHEDRNEAFF	TRBJ1-1	13	.	TRBV30	.
TGTGCCAGCAGCTTAATGCAGGGCGCCTACGAGCAGTACTTC	CASSLMQGAYEQYF	TRBJ2-7	14	.	TRBV7-8	.
TGTGCCAGCAGTTCCCTGACAGGGGTAGAGTTTGATGAGCAGTTCTTC	CASSSLTGVEFDEQFF	TRBJ2-1	16	TRBD1	TRBV27	.
TGCGCCAGCAGTGAGGGGAGCGAGACAACGATTTTCTTT	CASSEGSETTIFF	TRBJ1-1	13	.	TRBV10-1	.
TGCGCCAGCAGCTTGGTGGCAGGGGCCTTGGCCAAAAACATTCAGTACTTC	CASSLVAGALAKNIQYF	TRBJ2-4	17	.	TRBV5-1	.
TGCGCCAGCAGTGAGCGCGCTAAAACTAGGAACACTGAAGCTTTCTTT	CASSERAKTRNTEAFF	TRBJ1-1	16	.	TRBV10-2	once
TGTGCCAGCAGCATGGACAGGGGACGCTACACCTTC	CASSMDRGRYTF	TRBJ1-2	12	TRBD1	TRBV7-3	few
TGTGCCAGTAGTGGGGACATTGGAAACACCATATATTTT	CASSGDIGNTIYF	TRBJ1-3	13	.	TRBV19	.
TGTGCCAGCAGCGCCGGTAGTTTACTCGAGCAGTACTTC	CASSAGSLLEQYF	TRBJ2-7	13	.	TRBV9	.
TGTGCCAGCAGCACTACACCTTATGGCTATGGCTACACCTTC	CASSTTPYGYGYTF	TRBJ1-2	14	.	TRBV7-6	.
TGTGCCAGTAGTGTGACAGGGTCGAGGGGCTACACCTTC	CASSVTGSRGYTF	TRBJ1-2	13	TRBD1	TRBV19	.
TGTGCCAGCAGCTTAGAGGGACTAGCGGGTAGCTCCTACAATGAGCAGTTCTTC	CASSLEGLAGSSYNEQFF	TRBJ2-1	18	TRBD2	TRBV7-9	.
TGTGCCAGCAGTCGGGGACAGGGAGGTGTGAACACTGAAGCTTTCTTT	CASSRGQGGVNTEAFF	TRBJ1-1	16	TRBD1	TRBV5-4	.
TGTGCCATCAGCGACGGACAGCCGAACACTGAAGCTTTCTTT	CAISDGQPNTEAFF	TRBJ1-1	14	.	TRBV10-3	.
TGTGCCAGCAGCTTAGTAAGTAGCGGGAGAGTTATAAATGAGCAGTTCTTC	CASSLVSSGRVINEQFF	TRBJ2-1	17	TRBD2	TRBV7-2	once
TGTGCCAGCAGCTTAGGACAGGGGTACAATCAGCCCCAGCATTTT	CASSLGQGYNQPQHF	TRBJ1-5	15	TRBD1	TRBV7-9	.
TGTGCCAGCTCAACCTCACAGGGGGGAGGTACTGAAGCTTTCTTT	CASSTSQGGGTEAFF	TRBJ1-1	15	TRBD1	TRBV18	.
TGTGCCAGCCCCAACCAGACAGGGTATAGCACAGATACGCAGTATTTT	CASPNQTGYSTDTQYF	TRBJ2-3	16	.	TRBV21-1	.
TGTGCCATCAGGGGGATTGCGGGAGGGTCGGCAGATACGCAGTATTTT	CAIRGIAGGSADTQYF	TRBJ2-3	16	TRBD2	TRBV10-3	.
TGCGCCAGCAGCAGGACGCCGGGACAGGGCGGTGGCTACACCTTC	CASSRTPGQGGGYTF	TRBJ1-2	15	TRBD1	TRBV5-1	.
TGTGCCAGCAGCCAAACCGGGACAGGGGGCGGGGGCGGGGAGCTGTTTTTT	CASSQTGTGGGGGELFF	TRBJ2-2	17	TRBD1	TRBV5-4	once